The rows below give T cell receptor beta chains drawn from one sample of a study of beta chain features in type 1 diabetes. Clones were sequenced by immunoSEQ multiplex PCR, and TCRdb holds only the in-frame ones, with some missing. Of some 200,000 clones listed, 11% are singletons. Sequencing used central memory CD4+ T cells from blood. These receptors were collected from a man in his late teens or twenties in good health. The conserved cysteine and the conserved F or W are not part of the CDR3 here. D genes are given only for firm matches.

TRBJ1-5 | 13 | NA | TRBV14 | ASSQGGYSNQPQH
TRBJ2-3 | 15 | TRBD1 | TRBV9 | ASSPAIGTAYTDTQY
TRBJ2-1 | 13 | TRBD1 | TRBV5-1 | ASSFVGTGGYEQF
TRBJ1-2 | 13 | NA | TRBV7-8 | ASSAKVGGPYGYT
TRBJ2-1 | 11 | NA | TRBV5-4 | ASSFVAAEGQF
TRBJ2-7 | 10 | TRBD2 | TRBV7-8 | ATKGLADEQY
TRBJ1-2 | 11 | TRBD1 | TRBV2 | ASSEQGANGYT
TRBJ1-2 | 13 | TRBD1 | TRBV2 | ASSEGQGEYYGYT
TRBJ2-3 | 13 | NA | TRBV7-8 | ASSLASGRTDTQY
TRBJ1-5 | 12 | TRBD1 | TRBV30 | AWTPTGGRQPQH
TRBJ2-1 | 12 | TRBD1 | TRBV29-1 | SVAGQSSYNEQF
TRBJ2-1 | 13 | NA | TRBV11-2 | ASGERRSSYNEQF
TRBJ1-4 | 15 | NA | TRBV5-6 | ASSPGLGDGSNEKLF
TRBJ2-7 | 12 | TRBD1 | TRBV28 | ASSVGTASYEQY
TRBJ1-5 | 12 | NA | TRBV7-2 | ASSPAGSNQPQH
TRBJ2-2 | 13 | TRBD1 | TRBV7-3 | ASTTGGPNTGELF
TRBJ2-4 | 12 | TRBD1 | TRBV9 | ASSVGDRKNIQY
TRBJ2-3 | 14 | TRBD2 | TRBV11-3 | ASSYGTSGRTDTQY
TRBJ1-1 | 14 | NA | TRBV15 | ATSRVLSRLDTEAF
TRBJ2-7 | 11 | NA | TRBV30 | AGGSGATYEQY
TRBJ1-2 | 12 | TRBD1 | TRBV2 | ASRDRGLDYGYT
TRBJ2-1 | 14 | TRBD2 | TRBV9 | ASSRVSGSSYNEQF
TRBJ2-7 | 13 | TRBD2 | TRBV28 | ASSSGTSGRGEQY
TRBJ2-1 | 13 | NA | TRBV14 | ASSHRRSSYNEQF
TRBJ2-3 | 14 | TRBD2 | TRBV7-2 | ASSFRAGGSADTQY
TRBJ1-1 | 12 | TRBD1 | TRBV5-1 | ASSIDRAGTEAF
TRBJ2-7 | 13 | TRBD2 | TRBV5-4 | ASSLGLGRNYEQY
TRBJ2-3 | 11 | TRBD2 | TRBV30 | AWTLAGADTQY
TRBJ2-5 | 13 | NA | TRBV9 | ASSPSIERQETQY
TRBJ2-3 | 17 | TRBD2 | TRBV28 | ASSLLAGGRDYSTDTQY
TRBJ2-3 | 11 | NA | TRBV29-1 | SVERGYTDTQY
TRBJ1-2 | 9 | NA | TRBV29-1 | SVENAPRYT
TRBJ2-5 | 12 | TRBD2 | TRBV11-2 | ASSLGTNQETQY
TRBJ2-7 | 14 | NA | TRBV10-3 | AISESGRGASYEQY
TRBJ2-1 | 14 | NA | TRBV7-2 | ASSRHWGSAYNEQF
TRBJ2-1 | 13 | TRBD1 | TRBV28 | ASRGGTGRYNEQF
TRBJ1-3 | 13 | NA | TRBV4-1 | ASSPFEGPGNTIY
TRBJ2-2 | 14 | NA | TRBV7-2 | ASSPRGGANTGELF
TRBJ2-1 | 13 | TRBD1 | TRBV27 | ASSRDRISYNEQF
TRBJ1-2 | 15 | TRBD1 | TRBV28 | ASSSTGGAGGSYGYT
TRBJ1-2 | 11 | NA | TRBV5-4 | ASRVDRNYGYT
TRBJ1-2 | 11 | NA | TRBV6-6 | ASRDNPTTGYT
TRBJ2-1 | 12 | TRBD1 | TRBV7-2 | ASSRDRAYNEQF
TRBJ2-5 | 13 | TRBD2 | TRBV4-1 | ASSQGIAGGETQY
TRBJ2-7 | 11 | NA | TRBV4-1 | ASSEGPSYEQY
TRBJ2-1 | 11 | TRBD2 | TRBV7-9 | ASSFAGDQEQF
TRBJ2-5 | 12 | NA | TRBV12-5 | ASGLGRGVETQY
TRBJ2-2 | 12 | NA | TRBV5-4 | ASSIFLEAGELF
TRBJ1-2 | 12 | TRBD1 | TRBV7-2 | ASSNRDRDYGYT
TRBJ2-1 | 13 | NA | TRBV7-2 | ASSRSETIYNEQF
TRBJ2-6 | 12 | NA | TRBV6-5 | ASRPERGANVLT
TRBJ2-1 | 14 | NA | TRBV15 | ATSRLGTSSYNEQF
TRBJ2-4 | 12 | NA | TRBV9 | ASSVDLSQNIQY
TRBJ2-1 | 14 | NA | TRBV7-9 | ASSQDRGQWGNEQF
TRBJ1-1 | 13 | TRBD1 | TRBV29-1 | SVGGQGAQNTEAF
TRBJ2-7 | 12 | TRBD1 | TRBV9 | ASSAPGQGDEQY
TRBJ1-1 | 11 | NA | TRBV28 | ASSPQGGTEAF
TRBJ2-1 | 12 | NA | TRBV5-1 | ASSLATTYNEQF
TRBJ1-1 | 11 | TRBD1 | TRBV29-1 | SGGTGADTEAF
TRBJ2-1 | 14 | TRBD1 | TRBV5-1 | ASSLDRGRAYNEQF